The clone carrying this TCR beta chain appeared a few times. Antigen specificity is unknown. The data were taken from a study of blood T cells in healthy people across ages. Study observations and caveats: The long-lived group displayed more naive CD4+ cells, plus higher diversity, than the aged donors did. Getting older went along with TCR beta diversity per million T cells dropping roughly linearly. Possibly, changes in expanded clonotypes were confounded because donor CMV status was unknown.

Whenever a sample was processed, at least 7 million PBMCs were isolated. The germline V gene encodes CDR1 SGHAT and CDR2 FQNNGV. The V gene end was trimmed by 3 bases and the J gene end by 1 base; junction bases not matched to a gene: 7. This CDR3 comprises 18 residues. Combining a sample-barcoded 5' primer with a J-beta primer mix, a second PCR ran for roughly 7 to 12 cycles. TCRdb independently ran MiXCR on the 5' RACE reads; one entry per CDR3 protein. Among just over 1 million distinct CDR3 sequences listed, over 35% were seen once. This chain connects TRBV11-2 to TRBJ2-1; TRBD2 matches at 12 bases. The sequencing input was blood. This clonotype was sampled from a woman aged 55-70 years in good health. In DNA form, the CDR3 reads TGTGCCAGCAGCTTGGGCCTAGCGGGAGGGCTATCCTACAATGAGCAGTTCTTC. Its translation: CASSLGLAGGLSYNEQFF.